Many counts were recorded for the clone carrying this T cell receptor (beta chain). This sample stems from a study of early T cells in non-severe SARS-CoV-2 infection. Looking at the study overall: Unpaired chains resulted from sequencing bulk RNA of unsorted whole blood.

TCRdb passed the 5' RACE reads through MiXCR, listing each CDR3 protein once. The table shows 20,000 to 25,000 distinct CDR3 sequences, with 5% occurring only once. Germline V CDR1 and CDR2: SGHDN, FVKESK. This CDR3 region has 15 residues. Trimming removed 4 bases from V and 3 bases from J, with 16 bases in between. The TCR originated in an adult who was a healthcare worker with PCR-confirmed SARS-CoV-2 infection or an uninfected control (not recorded which). This chain uses TRBV14 with TRBJ2-7; perhaps TRBD2 as D (6 bases). What was sequenced was whole blood. In nucleotides, the CDR3 is TGTGCCAGCAGCCCTCTCCCCCTTAGCGGCTACGAGCAGTACTTC. This encodes CASSPLPLSGYEQYF.